This T cell receptor (beta chain) is drawn from a study of T cell clonotyping in hematopoietic cell transplantation. V was clipped by 5 bases and J by 2 bases, with 13 bases between them. This CDR3 has 15 residues. Looked up from germline, CDR1 is LNHDA and CDR2 is SQIVND (reference sequence). Clones were read by immunoSEQ multiplex PCR, and TCRdb kept only the in-frame ones, dropping some. The sample contains 9,200 or so clones, around 97% of which appear only once. The TCR originated in a male patient between 55 and 70 years old who had an allogeneic stem cell transplant from a related donor, so the T cells may come from the graft donor. Some clones in this sample may be carry-over from other donors' samples. Source: peripheral blood mononuclear cells, taken 100 days after allogeneic stem cell transplant. The chain links TRBV19 to TRBJ1-5; D ambiguous. CDR3 nucleotides: TGTGCCAGTAGTTGGAGACGGAGAGGCAATCAGCCCCAGCATTTT. It encodes CASSWRRRGNQPQHF.